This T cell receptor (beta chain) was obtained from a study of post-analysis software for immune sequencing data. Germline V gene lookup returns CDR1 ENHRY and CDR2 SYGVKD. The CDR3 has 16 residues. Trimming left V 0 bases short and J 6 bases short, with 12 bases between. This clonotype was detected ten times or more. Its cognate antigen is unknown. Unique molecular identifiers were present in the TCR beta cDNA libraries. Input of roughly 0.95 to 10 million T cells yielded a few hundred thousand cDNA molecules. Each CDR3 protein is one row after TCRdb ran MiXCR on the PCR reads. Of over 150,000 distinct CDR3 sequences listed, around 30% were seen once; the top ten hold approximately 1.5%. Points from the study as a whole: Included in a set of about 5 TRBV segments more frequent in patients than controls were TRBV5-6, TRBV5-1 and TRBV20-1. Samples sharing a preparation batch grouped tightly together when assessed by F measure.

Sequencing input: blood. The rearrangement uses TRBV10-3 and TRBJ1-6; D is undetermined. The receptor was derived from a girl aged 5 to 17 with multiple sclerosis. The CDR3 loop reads CAISESTGMSNSPLHF. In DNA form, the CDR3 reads TGTGCCATCAGTGAGTCGACCGGGATGAGTAATTCACCCCTCCACTTT.